This T cell receptor (beta chain) stems from a study of T cell responses to AZD1222 COVID-19 vaccine. General study points: Donors were chiefly white British, with a greater number of females, and clonal diversity was perhaps underestimated.

Profiled with immunoSEQ multiplex PCR; TCRdb holds only in-frame clones, not every one. This table holds 130,000 or so clones, roughly 92% found once. V was cut by 7 bases and J by 3 bases, with 7 bases left in between. Per the germline V gene, CDR1 is DFQATT and CDR2 is SNEGSKA (reference sequence). The CDR3 sequence is 10 residues long. In the case of this clone: What it binds is not known.

The V gene is TRBV20-1, the J gene TRBJ2-7; no definite D call. The TCR sequence derives from an adult in good health. The starting material was peripheral blood, obtained on day 0 of AZD1222 vaccination. The CDR3 sequence is CSVPIYEQYV. CDR3 nucleotides: TGCAGTGTTCCCATCTACGAGCAGTACGTC.